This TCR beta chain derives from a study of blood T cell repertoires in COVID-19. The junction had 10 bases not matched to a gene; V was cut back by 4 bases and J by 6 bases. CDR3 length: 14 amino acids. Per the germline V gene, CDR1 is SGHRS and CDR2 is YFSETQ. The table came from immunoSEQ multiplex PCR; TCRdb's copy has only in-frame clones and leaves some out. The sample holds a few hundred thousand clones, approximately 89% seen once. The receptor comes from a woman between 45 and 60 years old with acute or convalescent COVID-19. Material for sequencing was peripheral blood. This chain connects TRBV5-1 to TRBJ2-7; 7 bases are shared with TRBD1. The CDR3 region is CASSMTGLFTEQYF. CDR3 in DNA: TGCGCCAGCAGCATGACAGGGTTGTTCACCGAGCAGTACTTC.